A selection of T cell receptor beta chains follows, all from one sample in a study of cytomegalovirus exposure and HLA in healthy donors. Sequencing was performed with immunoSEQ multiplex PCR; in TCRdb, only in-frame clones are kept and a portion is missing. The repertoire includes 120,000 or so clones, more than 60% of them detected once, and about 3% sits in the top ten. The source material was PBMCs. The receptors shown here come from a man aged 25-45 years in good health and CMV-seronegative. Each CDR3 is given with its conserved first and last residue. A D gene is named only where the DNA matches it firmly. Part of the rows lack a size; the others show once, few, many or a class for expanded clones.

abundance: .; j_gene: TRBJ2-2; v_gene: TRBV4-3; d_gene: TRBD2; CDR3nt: TGCGCCAGCAGCCAGGAACCGGGACTAGCGGGACCGGCGGGCGGGGAGCTGTTTTTT; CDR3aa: CASSQEPGLAGPAGGELFF
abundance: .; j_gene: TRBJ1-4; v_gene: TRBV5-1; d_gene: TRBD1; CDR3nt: TGCGCCAGCAGCTTGGGGACAGGGGAGTCCGGAAAACTGTTTTTT; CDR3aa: CASSLGTGESGKLFF
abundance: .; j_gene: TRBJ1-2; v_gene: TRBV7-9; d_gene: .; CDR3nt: TGTGCCAGCAGCACCCGGGAGGCTGGCTACACCTTC; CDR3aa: CASSTREAGYTF
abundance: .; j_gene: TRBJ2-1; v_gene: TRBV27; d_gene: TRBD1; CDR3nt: TGTGCCAGCAGTTCTGGGACAGGGGTTTCGGGTGAGCAGTTCTTC; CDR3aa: CASSSGTGVSGEQFF
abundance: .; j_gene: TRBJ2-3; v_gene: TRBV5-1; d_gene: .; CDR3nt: TGCGCCAGCAGCTTGATGGGGGCGGGAGATACGCAGTATTTT; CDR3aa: CASSLMGAGDTQYF
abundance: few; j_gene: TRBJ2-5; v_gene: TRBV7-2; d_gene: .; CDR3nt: TGTGCCAGCAGCCCCGGGACACCCCAAGAGACCCAGTACTTC; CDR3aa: CASSPGTPQETQYF
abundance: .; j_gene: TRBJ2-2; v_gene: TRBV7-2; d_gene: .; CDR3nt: TGTGCCAGCAGCTTCGGACAGCCGTATGGCACCGGGGAGCTGTTTTTT; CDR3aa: CASSFGQPYGTGELFF
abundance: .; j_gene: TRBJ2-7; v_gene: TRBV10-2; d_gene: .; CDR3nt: TGCGCCAGCAGTGAGTACCGCAGGGAATCCTACGAGCAGTACTTC; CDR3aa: CASSEYRRESYEQYF
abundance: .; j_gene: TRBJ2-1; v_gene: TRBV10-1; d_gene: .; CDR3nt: TGCGCCAGCAGCATTAGCGGCTACAATGAGCAGTTCTTC; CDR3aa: CASSISGYNEQFF
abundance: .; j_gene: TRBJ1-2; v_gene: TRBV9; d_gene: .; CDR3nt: TGTGCCAGCAGCCCAGGCAGGGGTCCCCTCAATGGCTACACCTTC; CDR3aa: CASSPGRGPLNGYTF
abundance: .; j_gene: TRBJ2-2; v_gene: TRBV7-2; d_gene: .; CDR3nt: TGTGCCAGCAGCTCCAGGGGGGCCGGGGAGCTGTTTTTT; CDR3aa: CASSSRGAGELFF
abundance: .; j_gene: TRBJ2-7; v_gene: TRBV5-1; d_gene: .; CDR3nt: TGCGCCAGCAGCCTCCGACAGACCTACGAGCAGTACTTC; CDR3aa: CASSLRQTYEQYF
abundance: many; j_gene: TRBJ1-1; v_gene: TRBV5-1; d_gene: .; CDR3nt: TGCGCCAGCAGCTCGACCCAGCAGAGCGCTGAAGCTTTCTTT; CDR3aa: CASSSTQQSAEAFF
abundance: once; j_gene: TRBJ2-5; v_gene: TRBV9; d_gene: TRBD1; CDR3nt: TGTGCCAGCAGCGTAGACAGGGGGCAAGAGACCCAGTACTTC; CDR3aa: CASSVDRGQETQYF
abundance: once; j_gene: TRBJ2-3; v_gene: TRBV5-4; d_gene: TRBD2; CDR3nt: TGTGCCAGCAGCTTGGCCCTAGCGGGGGGCACAGATACGCAGTATTTT; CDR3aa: CASSLALAGGTDTQYF
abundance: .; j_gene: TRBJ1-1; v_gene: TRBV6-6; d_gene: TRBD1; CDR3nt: TGTGCCAGCGAAAGGACAGGGTCCCCCACTGAAGCTTTCTTT; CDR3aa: CASERTGSPTEAFF
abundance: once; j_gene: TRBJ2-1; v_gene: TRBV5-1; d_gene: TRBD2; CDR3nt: TGCGCCAGCAGCTTGTACTCGGGAGGGCCTAGGAATGAGCAGTTCTTC; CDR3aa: CASSLYSGGPRNEQFF
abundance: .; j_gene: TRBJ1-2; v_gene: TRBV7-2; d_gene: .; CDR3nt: TGTGCCAGCAGCACGACCCAGACATCCCTCTATGGCTACACCTTC; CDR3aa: CASSTTQTSLYGYTF
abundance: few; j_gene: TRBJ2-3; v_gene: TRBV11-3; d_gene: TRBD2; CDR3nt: TGTGCCAGCAGCTTTGGAGTGAGCGGGGGCACAGATACGCAGTATTTT; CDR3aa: CASSFGVSGGTDTQYF
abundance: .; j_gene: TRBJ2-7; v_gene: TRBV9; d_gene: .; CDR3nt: TGTGCCAGCAGCGTAGGACATAAGAGCTCCTACGAGCAGTACTTC; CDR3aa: CASSVGHKSSYEQYF
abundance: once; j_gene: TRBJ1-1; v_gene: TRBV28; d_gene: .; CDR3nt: TGTGCCAGCAGTTTAGTACAGGGTAACACTGAAGCTTTCTTT; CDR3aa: CASSLVQGNTEAFF
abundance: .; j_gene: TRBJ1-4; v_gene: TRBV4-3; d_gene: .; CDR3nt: TGCGCCAGCAGCCAAGAGCAGGGAAGGGTTGAAAAACTGTTTTTT; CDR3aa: CASSQEQGRVEKLFF
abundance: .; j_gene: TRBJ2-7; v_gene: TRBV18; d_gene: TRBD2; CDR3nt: TGTGCCAGCTCACCAACTAGCGGGGGAAGTTACGAGCAGTACTTC; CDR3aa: CASSPTSGGSYEQYF